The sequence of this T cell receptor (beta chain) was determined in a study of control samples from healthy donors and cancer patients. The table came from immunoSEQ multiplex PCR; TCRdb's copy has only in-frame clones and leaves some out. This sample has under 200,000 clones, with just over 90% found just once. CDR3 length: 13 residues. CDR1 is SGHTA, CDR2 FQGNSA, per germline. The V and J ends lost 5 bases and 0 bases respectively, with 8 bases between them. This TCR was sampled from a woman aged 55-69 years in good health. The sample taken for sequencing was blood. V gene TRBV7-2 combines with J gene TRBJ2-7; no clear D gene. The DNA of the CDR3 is TGTGCCAGCAGCGCACCAATCTCCTACGAGCAGTACTTC. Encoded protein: CASSAPISYEQYF.